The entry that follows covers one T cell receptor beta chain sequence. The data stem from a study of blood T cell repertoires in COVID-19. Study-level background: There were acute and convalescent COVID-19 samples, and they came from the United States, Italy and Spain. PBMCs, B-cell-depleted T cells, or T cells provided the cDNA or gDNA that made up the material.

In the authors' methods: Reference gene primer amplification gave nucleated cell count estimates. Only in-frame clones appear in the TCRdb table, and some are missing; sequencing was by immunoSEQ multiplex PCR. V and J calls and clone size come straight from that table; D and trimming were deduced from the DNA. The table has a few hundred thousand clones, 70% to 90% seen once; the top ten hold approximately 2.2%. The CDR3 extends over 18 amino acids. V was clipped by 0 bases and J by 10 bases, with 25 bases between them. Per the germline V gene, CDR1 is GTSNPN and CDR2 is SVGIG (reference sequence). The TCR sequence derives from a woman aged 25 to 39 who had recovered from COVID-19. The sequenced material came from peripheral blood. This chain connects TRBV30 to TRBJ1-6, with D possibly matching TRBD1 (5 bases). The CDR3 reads CAWSVPRTGPPLLSPLHF. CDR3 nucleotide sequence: TGTGCCTGGAGTGTACCCCGTACAGGACCCCCGCTGCTGTCACCCCTCCACTTT.